This T cell receptor beta chain originates from a study of blood T cells in healthy people across ages. The CDR3 totals 13 residues. The V end lost 2 bases, the J end lost 4 bases, and 8 bases lay between the germline ends. Germline CDR1 SGHTA, CDR2 FQGNSA. As for this clonotype: Its antigen remains unknown.

A sample-barcoded 5' primer and a J-beta primer mix were used in a second PCR of about 6 to 12 cycles. Every single cDNA molecule received a tag from a template-switch adaptor with 12 random nucleotides. TCRdb itself ran the 5' RACE reads through MiXCR, one entry per CDR3 protein. The sample holds 1.8 million or so distinct CDR3 sequences, 35% to 50% seen once. Study-level findings and limits: Among T cells, TCR beta diversity per million cells dropped roughly linearly as age rose.

The sequencing input was blood. This receptor was identified in a human donor in good health. This chain joins TRBV7-2 and TRBJ1-2, with D hard to call. The CDR3 here is CASSLRVIYGYTF. For the CDR3, the DNA is TGTGCCAGCAGCTTAAGGGTGATCTATGGCTACACCTTC.